These 21 T cell receptor beta chains came from one sample sequenced in a study of blood T cell repertoires in COVID-19. Clones were sequenced by immunoSEQ multiplex PCR, and TCRdb holds only the in-frame ones, with some missing. The sample includes 55,000 to 65,000 clones, over 70% seen only once; the top ten take about 3.5%. The sample was peripheral blood. The receptors shown here come from a man aged 55-75 years with acute or convalescent COVID-19.

The chain couples TRBV9 to TRBJ1-3, with 8 positions matching TRBD1. The V gene's germline CDR1 is SGDLS and CDR2 YYNGEE. The CDR3 consists of 16 residues. Trimming at V came to 4 bases and at J to 2 bases, leaving 8 bases not matched to a gene. This CDR3 is CASSSAARGPGNTIYF. CDR3 nucleotide sequence: TGTGCCAGCAGCTCCGCAGCCAGGGGGCCTGGAAACACCATATATTTT.

V gene TRBV6-1 combines with J gene TRBJ1-1; a possible D gene is TRBD1 (5 bases). The germline V gene encodes CDR1 MNHNS and CDR2 SASEGT. V was pared by 3 bases and J by 4 bases, with 15 bases between. CDR3 length equals 15 residues. As DNA, the CDR3 is TGTGCCAGCAGTGATGAAAGGCAGGGTACCACTGAAGCTTTCTTT. This translates into CASSDERQGTTEAFF.

For this clone: At one boundary the junction diverges from the germline segment, which might be a read error. The chain combines TRBV6-1 with TRBJ1-2; tentatively, D is TRBD1 (6 bases). The CDR3 has 11 amino acids. Per the germline V gene, CDR1 is MNHNS and CDR2 is SASEGT. The DNA for the CDR3 is TGTGCCAGCAGTGATCCCAGGGGTCCAGTCTTC. This gives the protein CASSDPRGPVF.

The V and J genes are TRBV29-1 and TRBJ2-3, with 14 positions matching TRBD2. J was trimmed by 6 bases and V by 4 bases; bases with no gene match: 6. This CDR3 region has 15 residues. Germline assignment: CDR1 SQVTM and CDR2 ANQGSEA. The CDR3 loop reads CSVAPGLAGGDTQYF. The CDR3 region has the DNA TGCAGCGTTGCACCCGGACTAGCGGGGGGCGATACGCAGTATTTT.

The gene calls are TRBV24-1 and TRBJ2-1, with D possibly matching TRBD2 (5 bases). Germline CDR1 and CDR2: KGHDR and SFDVKD. Trimming cost V 8 bases and J 5 bases, with 18 bases left between them. CDR3 length: 15 residues. The DNA for the CDR3 is TGTGCCACCATCGAGGTCGGGGTAATTAACAATGAGCAGTTCTTC. Translated, it gives CATIEVGVINNEQFF.

The chain joins TRBV9 to TRBJ1-3; TRBD1 agrees at 7 bases. Germline V lookup: CDR1 SGDLS, CDR2 YYNGEE. The CDR3 covers 17 residues. V was pared by 3 bases and J by 1 base, with 10 bases of the junction left unmatched. The CDR3 sequence is CASSGGGGWGSGNTIYF. The CDR3 nucleotides are TGTGCCAGCAGCGGAGGGGGCGGCTGGGGATCTGGAAACACCATATATTTT.

The chain is built from TRBV4-1 and TRBJ2-1; no definite D call. Germline CDR1 MGHRA, CDR2 YSYEKL. V lost 2 bases, J lost 6 bases, and 20 bases lay in between. The CDR3 is 17 residues long. The CDR3: CASSQKPPTQESNEQFF. In nucleotides, the CDR3 is TGCGCCAGCAGCCAAAAGCCCCCGACACAAGAGAGCAATGAGCAGTTCTTC.

The chain is built from TRBV29-1 and TRBJ1-3; D remains ambiguous. Germline V gene sequence: CDR1 SQVTM, CDR2 ANQGSEA. The CDR3 consists of 13 residues. Trimming stripped 7 bases from V and 8 bases from J, with 18 bases between. Here the CDR3 reads CSAKGLRGDTIYF. Written as DNA, the CDR3 is TGCAGCGCCAAAGGACTCCGAGGTGACACCATATATTTT. The full variable domain, in which reference TRBV29-1 and TRBJ1-3 provide the parts outside the CDR3, is SAVISQKPSRDICQRGTSLTIQCQVDSQVTMMFWYRQQPGQSLTLIATANQGSEATYESGFVIDKFPISRPNLTFSTLTVSNMSPEDSSIYLCSAKGLRGDTIYFGEGSWLTVV.

This clone came up many times. The chain joins TRBV5-5 to TRBJ1-2, with 10 positions matching TRBD1. The CDR3 sequence is 16 residues long. Germline lookup yields CDR1 SGHKS and CDR2 YYEKEE (reference sequence). V lost 0 bases to trimming and J lost 2 bases; unmatched junction nucleotides: 4. CDR3 region: CASSLGWTGGNYGYTF. Here the CDR3 DNA reads TGTGCCAGCAGCTTGGGTTGGACAGGGGGGAACTATGGCTACACCTTC.

This chain uses TRBV21-1 with TRBJ2-7; the tabulated D call, TRBD1, remains unverified against the DNA. TRBV21-1 is an annotated pseudogene. This CDR3 is 15 amino acids long. The CDR3, as DNA: TGTGCCAGCAGCAAAGGAGAGGACAGTTTCTACGAGCAGTACTTC. This sequence encodes CASSKGEDSFYEQYF.

J is TRBJ2-1 and V is TRBV5-1, with 9 bases identical to TRBD2. J gave up 2 bases and V 2 bases, and 11 bases lay outside the gene matches. CDR3 size: 18 residues. CDR1 and CDR2 (germline): SGHRS, YFSETQ. CDR3 nucleotide sequence: TGCGCCAGCAGCTTTGTTGGTTTAGCGGGAGATACCTACAATGAGCAGTTCTTC. This sequence encodes CASSFVGLAGDTYNEQFF.

The chain has TRBV6-5 and TRBJ1-2, with D unclear. Germline V CDR1 and CDR2: MNHEY, SVGAGI. This CDR3 comprises 11 residues. Trimming shortened V by 8 bases and J by 8 bases, and 12 bases separated the two germline ends. In DNA, the CDR3 is TGTGCCAGCTGGGAGGAGGGCGGCTACACCTTC. This gives the protein CASWEEGGYTF.

This chain connects TRBV9 to TRBJ2-3, with D possibly matching TRBD1 (6 bases). Germline CDR1 SGDLS, CDR2 YYNGEE. Trimming removed 2 bases at V and 0 bases at J, with 13 bases between. This CDR3 is 16 amino acids long. The CDR3 here is CASSVGAGPSTDTQYF. CDR3 nucleotide sequence: TGTGCCAGCAGCGTGGGGGCAGGGCCCAGCACAGATACGCAGTATTTT.

The chain uses TRBV11-3 and TRBJ2-1, with 7 nucleotides matching TRBD2. Germline CDR1 and CDR2: SGHNT and YENEEA. The CDR3 contains 16 residues. V gave up 3 bases and J gave up 0 bases; unmatched junction bases: 5. The CDR3 spells CASSFRGVSSYNEQFF. The CDR3 DNA follows: TGTGCCAGCAGCTTCCGGGGGGTGAGCTCCTACAATGAGCAGTTCTTC.

This clone counts as medium-sized. This chain connects TRBV24-1 to TRBJ2-1; TRBD1 is a possible D gene (5 bases). CDR3 length equals 13 residues. The V end lost 6 bases, the J end lost 9 bases, and 14 bases lay between the germline ends. From germline, CDR1 is KGHDR and CDR2 SFDVKD. CDR3 region: CATSRLGVGEQFF. DNA for the CDR3: TGTGCCACCAGTAGGCTAGGGGTGGGTGAGCAGTTCTTC.

This chain links TRBV4-2 with TRBJ2-3, with TRBD2 matching 10 bases. This CDR3 has 20 residues. V shed 0 bases and J 5 bases; nucleotides not matched to a gene: 17. Germline V gives CDR1 LGHNA, CDR2 YNFKEQ. The CDR3 nucleotides are TGTGCCAGCAGCCAAGATACCCCTTCTAGCGGGGGCTTTTCGGAAGATACGCAGTATTTT. It yields the protein CASSQDTPSSGGFSEDTQYF.

The gene calls are TRBV4-2 and TRBJ2-1; 7 positions match TRBD2. This CDR3 has 17 amino acids. The germline V gene encodes CDR1 LGHNA and CDR2 YNFKEQ. The V segment lost 0 bases and the J segment 6 bases; nucleotides outside the gene matches: 11. CDR3 nucleotide sequence: TGTGCCAGCAGCCAAGATAAGGAGCGGGACTTCCCCAATGAGCAGTTCTTC. It specifies CASSQDKERDFPNEQFF.

The table lists this clone with a few counts. The rearrangement links TRBV6-5 to TRBJ1-1; D may be TRBD1 (6 bases). The germline V gene has CDR1 MNHEY and CDR2 SVGAGI. The CDR3 extends over 15 amino acids. V lost 3 bases and J 2 bases, leaving 13 bases between the germline ends. The CDR3 nucleotides read TGTGCCAGCAGTTATTCCCCACAGGGAAACACTGAAGCTTTCTTT. Residues: CASSYSPQGNTEAFF.

The chain carries TRBV18 and TRBJ1-2; tentative D call: TRBD1 (5 bases). This CDR3 region has 14 residues. CDR1 and CDR2 from the germline V gene are KGHSH and LQKENI. V was shortened by 3 bases and J by 3 bases, with 11 bases between the two germline ends. In nucleotides, the CDR3 is TGTGCCAGCTCACCCGGGGGGGACTACTATGGCTACACCTTC. Translation gives CASSPGGDYYGYTF. Full variable domain (rest looked up from reference TRBV18 and TRBJ1-2): NAGVMQNPRHLVRRRGQEARLRCSPMKGHSHVYWYRQLPEEGLKFMVYLQKENIIDESGMPKERFSAEFPKEGPSILRIQQVVRGDSAAYFCASSPGGDYYGYTFGSGTRLTVV.

This clone has a handful of counts. This chain connects TRBV6-5 to TRBJ1-1; tentatively, D is TRBD1 (5 bases). Germline V gene sequence: CDR1 MNHEY, CDR2 SVGAGI. The CDR3 loop spans 16 amino acids. V lost 1 base and J 4 bases, leaving 16 bases between the germline ends. The CDR3 DNA sequence: TGTGCCAGCAGTTACTTAGGGGCAGGGTTCGGCACTGAAGCTTTCTTT. Translation: CASSYLGAGFGTEAFF.

In this sample, this clone turned up a few times. The V gene is TRBV27, the J gene TRBJ1-1, with 7 bases matching TRBD1. Germline V gene data show CDR1 as MNHEY and CDR2 as SMNVEV (reference sequence). The CDR3 length is 15 residues. Trimming took 4 bases from V and 5 from J; bases not matched to a gene: 10. CDR3 sequence reads: CASSYNRQGVTEAFF. The CDR3 DNA is TGTGCCAGCAGTTACAATCGACAGGGTGTGACTGAAGCTTTCTTT.